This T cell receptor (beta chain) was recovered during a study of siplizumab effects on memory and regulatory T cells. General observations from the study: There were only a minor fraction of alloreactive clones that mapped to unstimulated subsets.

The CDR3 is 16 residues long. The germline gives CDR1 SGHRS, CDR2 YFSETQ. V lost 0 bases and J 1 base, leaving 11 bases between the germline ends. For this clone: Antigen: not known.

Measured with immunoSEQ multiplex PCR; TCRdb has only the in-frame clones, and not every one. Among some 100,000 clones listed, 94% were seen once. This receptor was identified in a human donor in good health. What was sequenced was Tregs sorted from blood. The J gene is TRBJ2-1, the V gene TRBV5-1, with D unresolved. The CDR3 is CASSLDPGLSYNEQFF. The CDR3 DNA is TGCGCCAGCAGCTTGGACCCCGGTTTATCCTACAATGAGCAGTTCTTC.